Below are 19 T cell receptor beta chains sequenced from a single sample in a study of OX40 agonist ivuxolimab in advanced cancers. Only in-frame clones appear in the TCRdb table, and some are missing; sequencing was by immunoSEQ multiplex PCR. The data show approximately 26,000 clones, approximately 91% seen once. Sequenced here: CD4+ or CD8+ T cells sorted from blood, sampled in a trial of the OX40 agonist ivuxolimab. All receptors come from an adult with an advanced solid tumor such as melanoma, head and neck, liver or kidney cancer.

The chain uses TRBV14 and TRBJ2-1; D unclear. Per the germline V gene, CDR1 is SGHDN and CDR2 is FVKESK. V was clipped by 1 base and J by 0 bases, with 7 bases between them. CDR3 length: 15 residues. The CDR3 nucleotides read TGTGCCAGCAGCCAAGCGCAGAGCTCCTACAATGAGCAGTTCTTC. Amino acid sequence: CASSQAQSSYNEQFF.

The V gene is TRBV5-5, the J gene TRBJ2-1; maybe TRBD2 (6 bases). Trimming took off 4 bases at V and 8 bases at J, with 19 bases between the two ends. Germline assignment: CDR1 SGHKS and CDR2 YYEKEE (reference sequence). This CDR3 spans 15 amino acids. The CDR3 is CASSPRRDSHHEQFF. The CDR3 bases are TGTGCCAGCAGCCCGCGCCGGGACTCTCACCATGAGCAGTTCTTC.

The rearrangement links TRBV10-1 to TRBJ2-7; tentatively, D is TRBD2 (6 bases). The V and J ends lost 5 bases and 4 bases respectively, with 9 bases between them. There are 12 residues in the CDR3. CDR1 is WNHNN and CDR2 is SYGVQD in the germline V gene (reference sequence). The CDR3 loop is CASSPGGYEQYF. The CDR3 bases are TGCGCCAGCAGTCCCGGGGGATACGAGCAGTACTTC.

The genes are TRBV6-6 and TRBJ2-7; TRBD2 matches at 7 bases. The germline V gene encodes CDR1 MNHNY and CDR2 SVGAGI (reference sequence). This CDR3 has 13 amino acids. J gave up 3 bases and V 4 bases, and 3 bases lay outside the gene matches. The CDR3 here is CASSFGGGYEQYF. The CDR3, as DNA: TGTGCCAGCAGTTTTGGGGGGGGCTACGAGCAGTACTTC.

The chain has TRBV6-4 and TRBJ2-2; 14 bases line up with TRBD2. Germline V gives CDR1 MRHNA, CDR2 SNTAGT. Trimming cost V 7 bases and J 0 bases; bases outside gene matches: 10. The CDR3 totals 19 residues. CDR3 DNA: TGTGCCAGCATCGGGGGTCCGGGACTAGCGGGAGCGAACACCGGGGAGCTGTTTTTT. Translated, it gives CASIGGPGLAGANTGELFF.

V usage is TRBV7-8 and J usage is TRBJ1-5; no clear D gene. This CDR3 comprises 14 residues. Germline V gene data show CDR1 as SGHVS and CDR2 as FQNEAQ. Trimming stripped 0 bases from V and 7 bases from J, with 10 bases between. The DNA for the CDR3 is TGTGCCAGCAGCTTAGCGCTTGGACGCCAGCCCCAGCATTTT. It codes for CASSLALGRQPQHF.

This clone has only one observation. V and J are TRBV6-1 and TRBJ1-2; 9 bases are a match to TRBD1. The V gene end was trimmed by 3 bases and the J gene end by 0 bases; junction bases not matched to a gene: 2. The germline gives CDR1 MNHNS, CDR2 SASEGT. The CDR3 is made up of 15 amino acids. CDR3 coding DNA: TGTGCCAGCAGTGACAGACAGGGGGCTAACTATGGCTACACCTTC. It encodes CASSDRQGANYGYTF.

This clone was counted a single time. The chain is built from TRBV18 and TRBJ2-5, with D perhaps TRBD1 (5 bases). Trimming removed 6 bases from V and 5 bases from J, with 19 bases in between. The CDR3 has 15 residues. In germline, CDR1 is KGHSH, CDR2 LQKENI. The CDR3 here is CASSPSAGLWETQYF. In DNA form, the CDR3 reads TGTGCCAGCTCTCCATCGGCAGGGCTGTGGGAGACCCAGTACTTC.

CDR3 loop: CASSPRGLGTDTQYF. In nucleotides, the CDR3 is TGTGCCAGCAGCCCGAGAGGACTGGGCACAGATACGCAGTATTTT. The chain has TRBV7-9 and TRBJ2-3, with a possible D match to TRBD2 (5 bases). The CDR3 loop spans 15 amino acids. V was cut by 5 bases and J by 1 base, with 13 bases left in between. Germline CDR1 reads SEHNR; CDR2 reads FQNEAQ (reference sequence). The complete variable domain, with remaining parts taken from reference TRBV7-9 and TRBJ2-3, reads DTGVSQNPRHKITKRGQNVTFRCDPISEHNRLYWYRQTLGQGPEFLTYFQNEAQLEKSRLLSDRFSAERPKGSFSTLEIQRTEQGDSAMYLCASSPRGLGTDTQYFGPGTRLTVL.

V is TRBV19 and J is TRBJ1-5; D is perhaps TRBD1 (5 bases). Trimming took 3 bases from V and 4 from J, leaving 10 bases between them. From germline, CDR1 is LNHDA and CDR2 SQIVND (reference sequence). This CDR3 is built from 14 residues. The CDR3 nucleotides read TGTGCCAGTAGTATCGGGGCTTCAAATCAGCCCCAGCATTTT. It encodes CASSIGASNQPQHF. The whole variable domain, filled in from reference TRBV19 and TRBJ1-5, reads DGGITQSPKYLFRKEGQNVTLSCEQNLNHDAMYWYRQDPGQGLRLIYYSQIVNDFQKGDIAEGYSVSREKKESFPLTVTSAQKNPTAFYLCASSIGASNQPQHFGDGTRLSIL.

This clone has just one count. This sequence joins TRBV27 and TRBJ2-1; D is perhaps TRBD2 (6 bases). CDR3 length: 15 residues. Germline CDR1 is MNHEY and CDR2 is SMNVEV (reference sequence). Trimming pared 6 bases from V and 6 bases from J, leaving 18 bases between. The CDR3 loop is CASSSREQYPNEQFF. The CDR3 DNA follows: TGTGCCAGCAGCAGCCGGGAGCAGTACCCCAATGAGCAGTTCTTC.

This chain connects TRBV7-6 to TRBJ2-1, with 7 bases identical to TRBD1. The CDR3 is 17 residues long. Germline CDR1 is SGHVS and CDR2 is FNYEAQ. Trimming took 2 bases from V and 0 from J; bases not matched to a gene: 7. CDR3 in amino acids: CASSLTHYRGSYNEQFF. For the CDR3, the DNA is TGTGCCAGCAGCTTAACCCATTACAGGGGCTCCTACAATGAGCAGTTCTTC.

This chain connects TRBV20-1 to TRBJ2-3; tentative D call: TRBD1 (5 bases). In germline, CDR1 is DFQATT, CDR2 SNEGSKA (reference sequence). The CDR3 contains 11 residues. CDR3 region: CRAPGPDTQYF. The DNA for the CDR3 is TGCAGAGCGCCAGGGCCAGATACGCAGTATTTT.

The rearrangement links TRBV7-6 to TRBJ2-1; TRBD1 aligns across 11 bases. V lost 1 base, J lost 4 bases, and 3 bases stayed unmatched. This CDR3 is 16 amino acids long. CDR1 and CDR2 (germline): SGHVS, FNYEAQ. The CDR3 loop reads CASSLGGTGGYNEQFF. The CDR3 DNA reads as TGTGCCAGCAGCTTAGGAGGGACAGGGGGTTACAATGAGCAGTTCTTC.

The genes are TRBV13 and TRBJ2-7, with D possibly matching TRBD1 (6 bases). Germline CDR1 PRHDT, CDR2 FYEKMQ (reference sequence). Trimming cost V 0 bases and J 1 base, with 7 bases left between them. This CDR3 has 14 amino acids. The CDR3 DNA is TGTGCCAGCAGCTTAGGAGGGGGTTCCTACGAGCAGTACTTC. Amino acids: CASSLGGGSYEQYF.

The V call is TRBV15, the J call TRBJ2-7; TRBD2 is a possible D gene (5 bases). Trimming removed 0 bases from V and 6 bases from J, with 9 bases in between. Germline V gene sequence: CDR1 LNHNV, CDR2 YYDKDF (reference sequence). The CDR3 is 13 residues long. CDR3 sequence: CATSRDQRREQYF. The CDR3 DNA sequence: TGTGCCACCAGCAGAGATCAGCGGCGCGAGCAGTACTTC.

The chain combines TRBV2 with TRBJ1-1, with TRBD1 as a possible D gene (5 bases). Germline CDR1 is SNHLY and CDR2 is FYNNEI. Trimming left V 1 base short and J 10 bases short, with 13 bases between. The CDR3 is 13 amino acids. The CDR3 bases are TGTGCCAGCAGTGAAGTCCCTTCACAGGTAGCTTTCTTT. Protein product: CASSEVPSQVAFF.

This chain joins TRBV9 and TRBJ2-1; D not certain. Germline values: CDR1 SGDLS, CDR2 YYNGEE. Trimming took off 3 bases at V and 2 bases at J, with 9 bases between the two ends. The CDR3 is 14 amino acids. The DNA for the CDR3 is TGTGCCAGCAGCGAGCTTCCTACCTACAATGAGCAGTTCTTC. The encoded protein is CASSELPTYNEQFF.

V gene TRBV9 combines with J gene TRBJ2-2; possible D gene TRBD2, 6 bases. Germline V gives CDR1 SGDLS, CDR2 YYNGEE. CDR3 length: 14 amino acids. The V end was cut by 6 bases, the J end by 6 bases, with 15 bases between. CDR3 DNA sequence: TGTGCCAGCAACCTCCTTGGGGGGTCCGGGGAGCTGTTTTTT. Translation gives CASNLLGGSGELFF.